This T cell receptor (beta chain) derives from a study of T cells after posttransplantation cyclophosphamide. The CDR3 spans 15 residues. With 2 bases removed from V and 4 bases from J, the gap between germline ends came to 13 bases. Per germline, CDR1 SGHAT and CDR2 FQNNGV. This clone occurred many times. Using immunoSEQ multiplex PCR, the repertoire was profiled, and TCRdb retains in-frame clones only, with some absent. The profile covers 20,000 to 25,000 clones, none occurring a single time. The chain recombines TRBV11-2 with TRBJ2-3; perhaps TRBD1 as D (5 bases). The sequence came from a woman aged 55-69 years in good health, CMV-negative, and a related stem cell transplant donor. Input material: PBMCs. CDR3 sequence (DNA): TGTGCCAGCAGCTTACGCAGGGCGATCGCAGATACGCAGTATTTT. Translated, it gives CASSLRRAIADTQYF.